A single sample is the source of the 16 T cell receptor beta chains below, sequenced in a study of T cells in Graves' hyperthyroidism and ophthalmopathy. Amplification of TCR beta CDR3 regions was performed using RNA transcripts as template. First-round RT-PCR with HTBI primers amplified the TCR CDR3 region. Each CDR3 protein gets one entry after TCRdb re-called the multiplex PCR reads with MiXCR. The sample comprises roughly 360,000 distinct CDR3 sequences, less than 15% of which are singletons, and about 20% rests with the top ten. Specimen: blood. All receptors come from a young man with Graves' hyperthyroidism that later progressed to Graves' ophthalmopathy.

The chain is built from TRBV7-9 and TRBJ2-1; 9 bases line up with TRBD2. The CDR3 sequence is 16 residues long. With 1 base clipped from V and 5 bases from J, the junction kept 6 bases outside the gene matches. Germline-derived CDR1 and CDR2 are SEHNR and FQNEAQ (reference sequence). CDR3 loop: CASSLVGGGANNEQFF. Written as DNA, the CDR3 is TGTGCCAGCAGCTTAGTCGGCGGGGGGGCCAACAATGAGCAGTTCTTC.

The chain carries TRBV9 and TRBJ1-2, with D unresolved. Germline loops: CDR1 SGDLS, CDR2 YYNGEE. This CDR3 region has 13 residues. Trimming shortened V by 4 bases and J by 8 bases, and 15 bases separated the two germline ends. CDR3 amino acids: CASSPAGFRGYTF. CDR3 DNA: TGTGCCAGCAGCCCCGCTGGATTTCGCGGCTACACCTTC.

The sample holds a few counts of this clonotype. The J gene is TRBJ2-5, the V gene TRBV29-1, with 7 bases that match TRBD1. CDR1 is SQVTM, CDR2 ANQGSEA, per germline. The CDR3 length is 14 residues. V trimming: 0 bases; J trimming: 4 bases; junction bases outside the gene matches: 5. The CDR3 DNA sequence: TGCAGCGTTGAAGATTTCGCAGGGGGAGAGACCCAGTACTTC. Translating it yields CSVEDFAGGETQYF.

This clonotype was counted many times. The chain combines TRBV5-1 with TRBJ1-1; D unclear. This CDR3 spans 14 amino acids. V dropped 0 bases and J dropped 5 bases, with 11 bases sitting between them. Germline V gene sequence: CDR1 SGHRS, CDR2 YFSETQ. CDR3 residues: CASSLAVGRTEAFF. The CDR3 nucleotides read TGCGCCAGCAGCTTGGCTGTAGGCAGGACTGAAGCTTTCTTT.

This clonotype was seen more than once but under ten times. The rearrangement uses TRBV27 and TRBJ1-6; TRBD1 agrees at 7 bases. Germline V gene sequence: CDR1 MNHEY, CDR2 SMNVEV (reference sequence). The CDR3 covers 15 residues. The junction had 9 bases not matched to a gene; V was cut back by 5 bases and J by 8 bases. CDR3 residues: CASSKQGLRDSPLHF. In DNA, the CDR3 is TGTGCCAGCAGTAAACAGGGGTTAAGGGATTCACCCCTCCACTTT.

J is TRBJ1-1 and V is TRBV4-1; D possibly corresponds to TRBD1 (6 bases). Per the germline V gene, CDR1 is MGHRA and CDR2 is YSYEKL. The CDR3 totals 15 residues. V lost 1 base, J lost 5 bases, and 14 bases lay in between. Here the CDR3 DNA reads TGCGCCAGCAGCCAAGGGGAAACCGGGACAACTGAAGCTTTCTTT. This translates into CASSQGETGTTEAFF.

This clonotype came up many times. The chain uses TRBV11-2 and TRBJ1-2; D ambiguous. Between the trimmed V and J ends, which lost 5 bases and 4 bases, there was a span of 14 bases. CDR1 and CDR2 from the germline V gene are SGHAT and FQNNGV. This CDR3 region has 14 residues. The CDR3 coding sequence is TGTGCCAGCAGCCCAGACGGAATAATCTATGGCTACACCTTC. Its protein is CASSPDGIIYGYTF. Variable domain in full (rest from reference TRBV11-2 and TRBJ1-2): EAGVAQSPRYKIIEKRQSVAFWCNPISGHATLYWYQQILGQGPKLLIQFQNNGVVDDSQLPKDRFSAERLKGVDSTLKIQPAKLEDSAVYLCASSPDGIIYGYTFGSGTRLTVV.

This clonotype was found many times. The V call is TRBV12-3 or TRBV12-4, the J call TRBJ1-2; D gene uncertain. CDR3 length: 14 amino acids. V was cut by 1 base and J by 8 bases, with 14 bases left in between. CDR3 sequence: CASSLEVTRSGYTF. For the CDR3, the DNA is TGTGCCAGCAGTTTAGAAGTGACCCGATCGGGCTACACCTTC.

The sample holds a few counts of this clonotype. J is TRBJ2-3 and V is TRBV18; 8 bases align to TRBD1. Germline V CDR1 and CDR2: KGHSH, LQKENI. V shed 4 bases and J 2 bases; nucleotides not matched to a gene: 5. The CDR3 sequence is 15 residues long. CDR3 sequence (DNA): TGTGCCAGCTCACTCCAGGGGGCCAACACAGATACGCAGTATTTT. Translated, it gives CASSLQGANTDTQYF.

This clonotype was counted a few times. The chain links TRBV4-2 to TRBJ2-6; D call uncertain. V gave up 0 bases and J gave up 3 bases, with 6 bases separating them. The CDR3 sequence is 15 residues long. Germline V lookup: CDR1 LGHNA, CDR2 YNFKEQ. In DNA form, the CDR3 reads TGTGCCAGCAGCCAAGAGTCGGGTGGGGCCAACGTCCTGACTTTC. As protein: CASSQESGGANVLTF.

This clonotype appeared a few times. The chain couples TRBV6-1 to TRBJ2-5; D unresolved. The CDR3 has 12 residues. Trimming removed 1 base at V and 10 bases at J, with 10 bases between. The germline V gene has CDR1 MNHNS and CDR2 SASEGT. The CDR3 DNA is TGTGCCAGCAGTGAAGGGGGTTCTCTCCAGTACTTC. This encodes CASSEGGSLQYF.

This clonotype came up many times. The chain employs TRBV7-9 and TRBJ2-1; 9 nucleotides line up with TRBD1. V dropped 5 bases and J dropped 4; count of bases not matched to a gene: 3. Germline values: CDR1 SEHNR, CDR2 FQNEAQ (reference sequence). This CDR3 is 14 amino acids long. In nucleotides, the CDR3 is TGTGCCAGCAGCACCGGACAGGGGTACAATGAGCAGTTCTTC. Translating gives CASSTGQGYNEQFF.

The rearrangement links TRBV9 to TRBJ2-2; 8 bases are shared with TRBD1. The V gene's germline CDR1 is SGDLS and CDR2 YYNGEE. The CDR3 spans 13 residues. V was pared by 3 bases and J by 7 bases, with 2 bases of the junction left unmatched. The DNA for the CDR3 is TGTGCCAGCAGCGGGACAGGGTACGGGGAGCTGTTTTTT. Translating it yields CASSGTGYGELFF.

The V call is TRBV7-2, the J call TRBJ2-3; the D is unclear. This CDR3 is built from 14 residues. Trimming removed 4 bases at V and 8 bases at J, with 16 bases between. In germline, CDR1 is SGHTA, CDR2 FQGNSA. CDR3 residues: CASSSVGIQGTQYF. DNA for the CDR3: TGTGCCAGCAGCTCCGTTGGGATCCAAGGTACGCAGTATTTT.

This clonotype was counted ten times or more. This chain uses TRBV7-6 with TRBJ2-4; TRBD1 matches 7 bases. The V and J ends lost 1 base and 4 bases, in that order; junction bases with no gene match: 4. There are 15 residues in the CDR3. CDR1 and CDR2 from the germline V gene are SGHVS and FNYEAQ. The CDR3 DNA is TGTGCCAGCAGCTTAGTCCCAGGGGGAAAAAACATTCAGTACTTC. Residues: CASSLVPGGKNIQYF.

Ten or more counts support this clonotype. The V call is TRBV27, the J call TRBJ1-6; maybe TRBD1 (5 bases). CDR3 length: 17 amino acids. V dropped 0 bases and J dropped 10 bases, with 19 bases sitting between them. Germline V gene sequence: CDR1 MNHEY, CDR2 SMNVEV (reference sequence). CDR3 bases: TGTGCCAGCAGTTTATCGTTCGATGGCGGGGGTCAATCACCCCTCCACTTT. As protein: CASSLSFDGGGQSPLHF.